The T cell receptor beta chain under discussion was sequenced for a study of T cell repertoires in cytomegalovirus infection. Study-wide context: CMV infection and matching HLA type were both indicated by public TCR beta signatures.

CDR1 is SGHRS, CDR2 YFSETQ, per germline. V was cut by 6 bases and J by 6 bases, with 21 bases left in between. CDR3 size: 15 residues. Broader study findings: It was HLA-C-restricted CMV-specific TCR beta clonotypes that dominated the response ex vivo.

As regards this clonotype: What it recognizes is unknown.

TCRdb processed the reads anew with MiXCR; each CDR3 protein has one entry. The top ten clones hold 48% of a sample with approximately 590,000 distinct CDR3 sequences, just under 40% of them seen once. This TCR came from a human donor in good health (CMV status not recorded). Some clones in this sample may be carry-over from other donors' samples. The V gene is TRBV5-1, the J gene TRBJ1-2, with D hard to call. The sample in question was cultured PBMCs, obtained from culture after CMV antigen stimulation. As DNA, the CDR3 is TGCGCCAGCACGTCACTGCTAGAGGGAAGGGATGGCTACACCTTC. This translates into CASTSLLEGRDGYTF.